The 7 T cell receptor beta chains listed next were all sequenced from one sample in a study of shared clonotypes between healthy human individuals. Sequencing was performed with immunoSEQ multiplex PCR; in TCRdb, only in-frame clones are kept and a portion is missing. The repertoire holds 400,000 to 600,000 clones, with about 85% as singletons. The sequencing input was PBMCs. These TCRs come from a woman between 35 and 50 years old in good health. Some clones in this sample may be carry-over from other donors' samples.

This chain uses TRBV28 with TRBJ1-5; D is unclear. Trimming took 3 bases from V and 2 from J, leaving 11 bases between them. The CDR3 runs 15 residues. CDR1 is MDHEN and CDR2 is SYDVKM in the germline V gene. The CDR3 DNA is TGTGCCAGCAGTTTTCGGACCAGAGGCAATCAGCCCCAGCATTTT. Amino acids: CASSFRTRGNQPQHF.

In regard to this clone: The same CDR3 also results from other DNA sequences found in this sample. The rearrangement uses TRBV5-1 and TRBJ2-3, with 9 positions matching TRBD2. Looked up from germline, CDR1 is SGHRS and CDR2 is YFSETQ. V trimming: 1 base; J trimming: 5 bases; junction bases outside the gene matches: 2. This CDR3 comprises 14 residues. The CDR3 sequence is CASSLLLAGDTQYF. The CDR3 DNA reads as TGCGCCAGCAGCTTGTTACTAGCGGGAGATACGCAGTATTTT. Using reference TRBV5-1 and TRBJ2-3 for the parts outside the CDR3, the full variable domain is KAGVTQTPRYLIKTRGQQVTLSCSPISGHRSVSWYQQTPGQGLQFLFEYFSETQRNKGNFPGRFSGRQFSNSRSEMNVSTLELGDSALYLCASSLLLAGDTQYFGPGTRLTVL.

J is TRBJ2-2 and V is TRBV18; 10 positions agree with TRBD1. The CDR3 sequence is 16 residues long. Per the germline V gene, CDR1 is KGHSH and CDR2 is LQKENI. Trimming removed 0 bases from V and 2 bases from J; junction bases left unmatched: 0. The CDR3 is CASSPPTGGNTGELFF. The CDR3 DNA reads as TGTGCCAGCTCACCACCGACAGGGGGCAACACCGGGGAGCTGTTTTTT.

This clone was counted a single time. The junction and the germline gene differ at one end; a read error may be behind it. V and J are TRBV20-1 and TRBJ2-3; TRBD2 aligns across 10 bases. This CDR3 region has 10 residues. Germline CDR1 is DFQATT and CDR2 is SNEGSKA (reference sequence). The CDR3 region has the DNA TGCAGTGCTTCCGGGACTAGCGAGCATTTT. Its translation is CSASGTSEHF.

The gene calls are TRBV5-4 and TRBJ1-2; perhaps TRBD1 as D (5 bases). V was trimmed by 7 bases and J by 5 bases, leaving 15 bases between them. This CDR3 is built from 13 residues. Germline CDR1 SGHNT, CDR2 YYREEE (reference sequence). DNA of the CDR3: TGTGCCAGCGGAGCAGGGCATGGGTATGGCTACACCTTC. It yields the protein CASGAGHGYGYTF.

Points on this clone: This same CDR3 is encoded by further DNA sequences in the sample. The V call is TRBV28, the J call TRBJ1-2; TRBD1 aligns across 9 bases. V gave up 7 bases and J gave up 7 bases; unmatched junction bases: 7. The CDR3 is made up of 13 amino acids. Germline V gives CDR1 MDHEN, CDR2 SYDVKM. In DNA form, the CDR3 reads TGTGCCAGCACACAGGGGGCAAAACGTGGCTACACCTTC. Amino acid sequence: CASTQGAKRGYTF.

The V call is TRBV14, the J call TRBJ2-7, with a weak D call TRBD2 (5 bases). Looked up from germline, CDR1 is SGHDN and CDR2 is FVKESK. The V end lost 0 bases, the J end lost 6 bases, and 15 bases lay between the germline ends. The CDR3 is made up of 15 amino acids. DNA of the CDR3: TGTGCCAGCAGCCAAGATCGAGGGCCCTTGGGCGAGCAGTACTTC. Its protein product is CASSQDRGPLGEQYF.